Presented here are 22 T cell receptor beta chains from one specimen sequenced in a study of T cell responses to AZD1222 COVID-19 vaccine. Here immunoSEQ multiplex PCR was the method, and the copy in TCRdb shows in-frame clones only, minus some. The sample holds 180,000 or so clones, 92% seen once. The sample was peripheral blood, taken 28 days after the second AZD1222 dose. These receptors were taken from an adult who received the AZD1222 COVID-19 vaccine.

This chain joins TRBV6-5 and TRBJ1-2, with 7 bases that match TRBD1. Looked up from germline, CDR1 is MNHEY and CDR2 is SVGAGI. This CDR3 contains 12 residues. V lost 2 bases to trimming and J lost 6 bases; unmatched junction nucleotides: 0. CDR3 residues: CASSYQGDGYTF. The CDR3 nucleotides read TGTGCCAGCAGTTACCAGGGGGATGGCTACACCTTC.

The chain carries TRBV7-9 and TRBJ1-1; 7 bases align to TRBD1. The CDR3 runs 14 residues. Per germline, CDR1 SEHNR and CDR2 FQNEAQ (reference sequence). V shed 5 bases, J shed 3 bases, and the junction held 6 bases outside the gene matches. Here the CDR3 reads CASSQGGLYTEAFF. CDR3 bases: TGTGCCAGCAGCCAGGGGGGGTTGTACACTGAAGCTTTCTTT.

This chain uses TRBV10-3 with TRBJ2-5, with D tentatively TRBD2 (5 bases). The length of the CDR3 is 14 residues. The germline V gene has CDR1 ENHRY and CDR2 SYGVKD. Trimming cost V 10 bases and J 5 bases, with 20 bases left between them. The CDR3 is CATLAGGGGETQYF. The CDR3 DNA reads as TGTGCCACCTTGGCAGGCGGTGGCGGGGAGACCCAGTACTTC.

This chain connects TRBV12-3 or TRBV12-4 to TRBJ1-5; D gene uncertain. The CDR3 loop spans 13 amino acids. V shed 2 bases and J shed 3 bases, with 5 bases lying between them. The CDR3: CASSLSVNQPQHF. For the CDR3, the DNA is TGTGCCAGCAGTTTATCGGTCAATCAGCCCCAGCATTTT.

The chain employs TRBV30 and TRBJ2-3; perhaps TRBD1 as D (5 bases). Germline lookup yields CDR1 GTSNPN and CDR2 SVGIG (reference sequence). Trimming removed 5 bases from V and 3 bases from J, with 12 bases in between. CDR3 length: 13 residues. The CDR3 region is CAWGALGTDTQYF. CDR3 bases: TGTGCCTGGGGGGCATTGGGAACAGATACGCAGTATTTT.

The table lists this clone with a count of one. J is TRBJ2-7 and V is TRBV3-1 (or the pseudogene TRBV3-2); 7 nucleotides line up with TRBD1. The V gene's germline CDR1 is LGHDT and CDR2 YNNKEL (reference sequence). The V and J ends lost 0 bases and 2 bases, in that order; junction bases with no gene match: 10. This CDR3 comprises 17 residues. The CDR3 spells CASSQEQGNVNAYEQYF. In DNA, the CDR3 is TGTGCCAGCAGCCAAGAACAGGGGAACGTCAACGCCTACGAGCAGTACTTC.

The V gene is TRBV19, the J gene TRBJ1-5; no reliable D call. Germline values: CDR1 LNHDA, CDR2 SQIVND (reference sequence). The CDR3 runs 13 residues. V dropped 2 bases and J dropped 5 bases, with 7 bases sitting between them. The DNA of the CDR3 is TGTGCCAGTAGTATAAGTTCCTATCAGCCCCAGCATTTT. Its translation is CASSISSYQPQHF.

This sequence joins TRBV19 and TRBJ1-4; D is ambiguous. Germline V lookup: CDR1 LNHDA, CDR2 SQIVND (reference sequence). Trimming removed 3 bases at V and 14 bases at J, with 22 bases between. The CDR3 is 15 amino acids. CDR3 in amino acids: CASSMVAPQLGGLFF. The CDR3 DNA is TGTGCCAGTAGTATGGTCGCTCCCCAGCTCGGTGGTCTGTTTTTT.

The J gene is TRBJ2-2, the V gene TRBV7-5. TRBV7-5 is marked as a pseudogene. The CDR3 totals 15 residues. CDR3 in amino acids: CARSGGTQNTGELFF. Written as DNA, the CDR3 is TGTGCCAGAAGCGGCGGGACACAGAACACCGGGGAGCTGTTTTTT.

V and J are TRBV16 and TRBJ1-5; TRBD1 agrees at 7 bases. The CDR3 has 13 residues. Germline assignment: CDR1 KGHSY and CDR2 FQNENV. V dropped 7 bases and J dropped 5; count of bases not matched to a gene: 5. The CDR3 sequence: CASTGGGDQPQHF. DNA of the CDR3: TGTGCCAGCACCGGAGGGGGCGATCAGCCCCAGCATTTT.

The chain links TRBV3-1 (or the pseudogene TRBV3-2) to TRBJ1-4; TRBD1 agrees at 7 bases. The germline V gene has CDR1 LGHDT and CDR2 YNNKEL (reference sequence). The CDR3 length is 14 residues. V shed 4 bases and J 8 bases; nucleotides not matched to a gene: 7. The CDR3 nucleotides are TGTGCCAGCAGCCGTAAAGGGACAGTCGAAAAACTGTTTTTT. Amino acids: CASSRKGTVEKLFF.

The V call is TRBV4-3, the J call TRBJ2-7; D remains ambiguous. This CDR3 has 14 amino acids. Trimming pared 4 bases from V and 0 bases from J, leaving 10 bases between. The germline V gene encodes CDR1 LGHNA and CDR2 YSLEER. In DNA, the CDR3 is TGCGCCAGCAGCCCCTCGATGTACTCCTACGAGCAGTACTTC. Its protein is CASSPSMYSYEQYF.

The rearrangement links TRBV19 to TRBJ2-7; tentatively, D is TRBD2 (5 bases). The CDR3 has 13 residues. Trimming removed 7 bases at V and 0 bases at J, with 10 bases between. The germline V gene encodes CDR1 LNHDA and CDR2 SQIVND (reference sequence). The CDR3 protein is CASIGESSYEQYF. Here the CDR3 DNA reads TGTGCCAGTATCGGGGAAAGCTCCTACGAGCAGTACTTC. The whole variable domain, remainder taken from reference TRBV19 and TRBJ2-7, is DGGITQSPKYLFRKEGQNVTLSCEQNLNHDAMYWYRQDPGQGLRLIYYSQIVNDFQKGDIAEGYSVSREKKESFPLTVTSAQKNPTAFYLCASIGESSYEQYFGPGTRLTVT.

This CDR3 is CASSEVSGANEQFF. The DNA of the CDR3 is TGTGCCAGCAGTGAAGTGTCGGGGGCTAATGAGCAGTTCTTC. The rearrangement links TRBV2 to TRBJ2-1, with D possibly being TRBD1 or TRBD2 (6 bases each). This CDR3 contains 14 residues. Germline V CDR1 and CDR2: SNHLY, FYNNEI. Trimming took off 1 base at V and 7 bases at J, with 11 bases between the two ends. The full variable domain, rest sourced from reference TRBV2 and TRBJ2-1, is EPEVTQTPSHQVTQMGQEVILRCVPISNHLYFYWYRQILGQKVEFLVSFYNNEISEKSEIFDDQFSVERPDGSNFTLKIRSTKLEDSAMYFCASSEVSGANEQFFGPGTRLTVL.

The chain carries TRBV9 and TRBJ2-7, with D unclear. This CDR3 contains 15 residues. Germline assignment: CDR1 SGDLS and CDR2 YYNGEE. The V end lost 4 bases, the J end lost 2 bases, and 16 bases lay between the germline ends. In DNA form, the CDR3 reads TGTGCCAGCAGCACCCACATCCAGACGACCTACGAGCAGTACTTC. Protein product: CASSTHIQTTYEQYF.

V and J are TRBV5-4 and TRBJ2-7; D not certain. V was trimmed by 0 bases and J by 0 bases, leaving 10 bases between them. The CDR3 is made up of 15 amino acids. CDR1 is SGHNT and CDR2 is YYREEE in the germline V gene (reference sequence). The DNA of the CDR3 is TGTGCCAGCAGCTTGGCCGGACCCATCTCCTACGAGCAGTACTTC. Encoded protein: CASSLAGPISYEQYF.

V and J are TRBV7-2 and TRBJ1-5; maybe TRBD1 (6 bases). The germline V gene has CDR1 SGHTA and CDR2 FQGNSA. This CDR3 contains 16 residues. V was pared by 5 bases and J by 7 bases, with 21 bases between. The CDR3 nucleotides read TGTGCCAGCAGCCAAAGCACAGGGTCCAGCGGACAGCCCCAGCATTTT. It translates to CASSQSTGSSGQPQHF. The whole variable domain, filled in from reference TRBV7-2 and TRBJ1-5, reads GAGVSQSPSNKVTEKGKDVELRCDPISGHTALYWYRQSLGQGLEFLIYFQGNSAPDKSGLPSDRFSAERTGGSVSTLTIQRTQQEDSAVYLCASSQSTGSSGQPQHFGDGTRLSIL.

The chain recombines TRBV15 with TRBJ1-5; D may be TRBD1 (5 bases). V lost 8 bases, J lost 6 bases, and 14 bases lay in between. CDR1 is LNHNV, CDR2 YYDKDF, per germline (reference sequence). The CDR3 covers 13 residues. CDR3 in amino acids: CATASGGGQPQHF. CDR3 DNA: TGTGCCACCGCCTCCGGGGGAGGTCAGCCCCAGCATTTT.

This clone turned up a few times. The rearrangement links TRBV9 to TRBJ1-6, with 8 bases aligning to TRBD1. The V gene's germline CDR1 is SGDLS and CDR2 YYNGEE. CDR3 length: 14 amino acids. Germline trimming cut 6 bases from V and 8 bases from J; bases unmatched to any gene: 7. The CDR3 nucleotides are TGTGCCAGCACTTTAGGACAGGGTGATTCACCCCTCCACTTT. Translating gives CASTLGQGDSPLHF.

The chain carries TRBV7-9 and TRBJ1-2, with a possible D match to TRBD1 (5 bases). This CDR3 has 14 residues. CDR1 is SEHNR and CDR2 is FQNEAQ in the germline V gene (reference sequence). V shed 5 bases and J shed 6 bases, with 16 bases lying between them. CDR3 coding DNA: TGTGCCAGCAGCCCAATTAGTAGGGGAGATGGCTACACCTTC. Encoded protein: CASSPISRGDGYTF.

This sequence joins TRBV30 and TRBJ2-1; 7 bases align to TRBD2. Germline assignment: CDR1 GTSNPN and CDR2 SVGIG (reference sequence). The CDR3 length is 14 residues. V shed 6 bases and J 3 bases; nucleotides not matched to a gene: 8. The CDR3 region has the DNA TGTGCCTGCGCCCATGGGGGGGACTACAATGAGCAGTTCTTC. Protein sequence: CACAHGGDYNEQFF. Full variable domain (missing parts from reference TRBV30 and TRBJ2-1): SQTIHQWPATLVQPVGSPLSLECTVEGTSNPNLYWYRQAAGRGLQLLFYSVGIGQISSEVPQNLSASRPQDRQFILSSKKLLLSDSGFYLCACAHGGDYNEQFFGPGTRLTVL.

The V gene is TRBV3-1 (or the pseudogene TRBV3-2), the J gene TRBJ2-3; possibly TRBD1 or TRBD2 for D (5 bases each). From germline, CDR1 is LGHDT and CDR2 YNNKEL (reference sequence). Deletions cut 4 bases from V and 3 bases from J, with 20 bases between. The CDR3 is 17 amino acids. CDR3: CASSPLRGGAGTDTQYF. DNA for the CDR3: TGTGCCAGCAGCCCCCTCCGCGGTGGGGCGGGTACAGATACGCAGTATTTT.